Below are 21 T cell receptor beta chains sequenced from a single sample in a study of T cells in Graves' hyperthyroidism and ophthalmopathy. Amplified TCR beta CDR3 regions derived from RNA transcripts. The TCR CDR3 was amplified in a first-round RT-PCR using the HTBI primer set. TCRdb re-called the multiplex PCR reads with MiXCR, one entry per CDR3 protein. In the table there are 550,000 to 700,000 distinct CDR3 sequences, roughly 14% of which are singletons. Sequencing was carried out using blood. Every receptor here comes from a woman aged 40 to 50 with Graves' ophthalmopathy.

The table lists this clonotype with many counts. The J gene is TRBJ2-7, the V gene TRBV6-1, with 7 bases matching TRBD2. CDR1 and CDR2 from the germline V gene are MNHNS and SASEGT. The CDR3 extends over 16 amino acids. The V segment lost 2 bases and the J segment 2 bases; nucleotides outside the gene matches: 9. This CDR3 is CASSESGGENTYEQYF. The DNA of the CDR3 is TGTGCCAGCAGTGAATCTGGGGGGGAAAACACCTACGAGCAGTACTTC.

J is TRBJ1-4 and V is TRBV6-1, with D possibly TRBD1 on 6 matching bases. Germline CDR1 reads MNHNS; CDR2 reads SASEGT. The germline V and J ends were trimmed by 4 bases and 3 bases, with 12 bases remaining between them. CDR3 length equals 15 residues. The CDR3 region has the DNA TGTGCCAGCAGTGTCCCAGGGGAGGCTAATGAAAAACTGTTTTTT. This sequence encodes CASSVPGEANEKLFF.

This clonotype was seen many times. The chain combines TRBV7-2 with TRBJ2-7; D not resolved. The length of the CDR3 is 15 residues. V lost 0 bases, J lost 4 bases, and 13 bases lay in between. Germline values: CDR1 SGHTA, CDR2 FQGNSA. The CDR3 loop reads CASSLAVSAGYEQYF. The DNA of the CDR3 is TGTGCCAGCAGCTTAGCTGTTTCAGCAGGTTACGAGCAGTACTTC.

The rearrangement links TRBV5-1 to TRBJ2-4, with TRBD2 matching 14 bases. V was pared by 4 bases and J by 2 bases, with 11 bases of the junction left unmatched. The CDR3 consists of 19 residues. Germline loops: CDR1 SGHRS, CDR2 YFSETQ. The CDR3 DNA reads TGCGCCAGCAGCCCCTATGGACTAGCGGGAGGATTAACCAAAAACATTCAGTACTTC. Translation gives CASSPYGLAGGLTKNIQYF.

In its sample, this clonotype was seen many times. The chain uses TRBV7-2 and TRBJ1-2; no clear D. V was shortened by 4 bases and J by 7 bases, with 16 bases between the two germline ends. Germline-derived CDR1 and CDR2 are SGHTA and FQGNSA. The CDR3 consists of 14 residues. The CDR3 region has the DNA TGTGCCAGCAGCTCCCTTGGGGAGTTCGGTGGCTACACCTTC. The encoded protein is CASSSLGEFGGYTF.

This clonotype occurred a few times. CDR3 residues: CSAGIAGEQYF. For the CDR3, the DNA is TGCAGTGCTGGAATAGCGGGCGAGCAGTACTTC. V usage is TRBV20-1 and J usage is TRBJ2-7, with TRBD2 matching over 7 bases. Losses at the gene ends were 5 bases for V and 6 bases for J; bases not matched to a gene: 4. In germline, CDR1 is DFQATT, CDR2 SNEGSKA (reference sequence). The CDR3 spans 11 residues.

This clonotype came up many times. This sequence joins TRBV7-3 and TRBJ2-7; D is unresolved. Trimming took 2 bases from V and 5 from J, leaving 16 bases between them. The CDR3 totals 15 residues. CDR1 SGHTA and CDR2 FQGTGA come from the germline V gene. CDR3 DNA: TGTGCCAGCAGCTTATTGGGGTCCCGGGCGGACGAGCAGTACTTC. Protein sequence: CASSLLGSRADEQYF.

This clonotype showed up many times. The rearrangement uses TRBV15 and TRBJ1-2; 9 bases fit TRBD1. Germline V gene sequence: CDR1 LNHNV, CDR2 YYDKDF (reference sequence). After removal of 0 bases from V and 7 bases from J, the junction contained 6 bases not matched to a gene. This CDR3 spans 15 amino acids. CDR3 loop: CATSRDVGQGIGYTF. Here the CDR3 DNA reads TGTGCCACCAGCAGAGACGTTGGACAGGGGATTGGCTACACCTTC.

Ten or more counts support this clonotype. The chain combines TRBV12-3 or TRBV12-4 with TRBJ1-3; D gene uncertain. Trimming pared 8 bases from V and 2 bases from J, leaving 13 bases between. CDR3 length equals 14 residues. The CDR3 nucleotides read TGTGCCAGCGATCCTGAAGGCACTGGAAACACCATATATTTT. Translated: CASDPEGTGNTIYF.

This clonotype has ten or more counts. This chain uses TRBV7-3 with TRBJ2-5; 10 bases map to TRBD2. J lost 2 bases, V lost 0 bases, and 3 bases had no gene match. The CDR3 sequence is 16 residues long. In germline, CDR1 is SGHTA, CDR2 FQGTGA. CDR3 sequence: CASSLTALAGQETQYF. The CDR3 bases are TGTGCCAGCAGCTTAACGGCACTAGCGGGACAAGAGACCCAGTACTTC.

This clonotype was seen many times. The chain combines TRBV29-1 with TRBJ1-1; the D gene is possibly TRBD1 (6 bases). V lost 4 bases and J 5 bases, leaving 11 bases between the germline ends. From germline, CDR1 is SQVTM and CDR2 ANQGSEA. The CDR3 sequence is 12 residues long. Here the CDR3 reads CSVAGHPTEAFF. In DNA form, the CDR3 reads TGCAGCGTTGCGGGACACCCAACTGAAGCTTTCTTT.

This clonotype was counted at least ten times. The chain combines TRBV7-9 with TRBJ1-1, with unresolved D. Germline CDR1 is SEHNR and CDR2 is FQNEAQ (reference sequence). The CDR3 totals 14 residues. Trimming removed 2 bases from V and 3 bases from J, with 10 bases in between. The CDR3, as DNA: TGTGCCAGCAGCTTATTTCGGGAAGACACTGAAGCTTTCTTT. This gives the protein CASSLFREDTEAFF.

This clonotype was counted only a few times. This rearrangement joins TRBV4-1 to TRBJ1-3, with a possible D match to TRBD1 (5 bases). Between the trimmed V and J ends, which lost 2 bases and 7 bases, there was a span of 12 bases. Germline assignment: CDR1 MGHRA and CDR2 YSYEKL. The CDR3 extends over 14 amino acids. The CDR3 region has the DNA TGCGCCAGCAGCCAATTGACAGACGGGAACACCATATATTTT. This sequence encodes CASSQLTDGNTIYF.

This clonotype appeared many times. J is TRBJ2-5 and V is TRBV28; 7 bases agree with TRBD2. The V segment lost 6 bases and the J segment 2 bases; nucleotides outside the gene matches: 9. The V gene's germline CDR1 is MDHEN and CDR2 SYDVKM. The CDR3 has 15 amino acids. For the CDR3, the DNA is TGTGCCAGCAGCCGCGGACGGGGGGAGCAAGAGACCCAGTACTTC. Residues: CASSRGRGEQETQYF.

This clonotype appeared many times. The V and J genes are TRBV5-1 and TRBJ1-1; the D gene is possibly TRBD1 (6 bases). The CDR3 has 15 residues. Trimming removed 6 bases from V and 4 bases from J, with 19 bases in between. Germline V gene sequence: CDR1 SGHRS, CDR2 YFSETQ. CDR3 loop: CASTFLGGAGTEAFF. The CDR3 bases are TGCGCCAGCACCTTTCTTGGGGGCGCGGGCACTGAAGCTTTCTTT.

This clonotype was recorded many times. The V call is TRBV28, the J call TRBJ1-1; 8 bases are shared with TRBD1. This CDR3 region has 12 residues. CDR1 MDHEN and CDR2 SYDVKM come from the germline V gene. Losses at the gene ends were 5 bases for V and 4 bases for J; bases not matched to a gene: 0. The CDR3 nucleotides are TGTGCCAGCAGTACAGGGGGCACTGAAGCTTTCTTT. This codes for CASSTGGTEAFF.

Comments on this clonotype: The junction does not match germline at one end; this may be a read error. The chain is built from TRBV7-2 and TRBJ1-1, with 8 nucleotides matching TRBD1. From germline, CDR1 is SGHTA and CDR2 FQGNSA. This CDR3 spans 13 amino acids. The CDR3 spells CASSPGQVGEALF. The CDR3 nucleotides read TGTGCCAGCAGCCCGGGACAGGTTGGGGAAGCTCTCTTT.

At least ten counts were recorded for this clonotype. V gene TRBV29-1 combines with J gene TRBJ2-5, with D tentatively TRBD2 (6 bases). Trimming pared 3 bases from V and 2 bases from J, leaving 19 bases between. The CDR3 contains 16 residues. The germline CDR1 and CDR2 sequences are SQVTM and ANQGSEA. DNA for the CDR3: TGCAGCGTTGAGCCGCTGGGCGGGGCGATTCAAGAGACCCAGTACTTC. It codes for CSVEPLGGAIQETQYF.

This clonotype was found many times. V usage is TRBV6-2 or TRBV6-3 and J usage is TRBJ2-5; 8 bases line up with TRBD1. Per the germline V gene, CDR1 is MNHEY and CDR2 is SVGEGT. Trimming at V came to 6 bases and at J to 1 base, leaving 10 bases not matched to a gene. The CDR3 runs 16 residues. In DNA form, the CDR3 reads TGTGCCAGCAGAGCCCGACAGGGGAAAATCCAAGAGACCCAGTACTTC. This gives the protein CASRARQGKIQETQYF.

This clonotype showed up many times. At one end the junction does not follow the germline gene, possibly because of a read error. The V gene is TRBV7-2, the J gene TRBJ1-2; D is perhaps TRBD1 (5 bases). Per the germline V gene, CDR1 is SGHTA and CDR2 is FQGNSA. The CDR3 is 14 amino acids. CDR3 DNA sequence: TGTGCCAGCAACTTAGGTGGAGGGACCTATGGCTACACCTTC. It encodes CASNLGGGTYGYTF.

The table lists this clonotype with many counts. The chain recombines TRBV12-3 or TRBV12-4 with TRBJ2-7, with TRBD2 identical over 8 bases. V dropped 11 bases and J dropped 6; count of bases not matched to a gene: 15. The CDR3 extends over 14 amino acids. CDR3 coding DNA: TGTGCCTCATACTTAAGCGGGGGAGTGGGCGAGCAGTACTTC. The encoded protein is CASYLSGGVGEQYF.